This T cell receptor (beta chain) emerged from a study of OX40 agonist ivuxolimab in advanced cancers. Background on the study: In this cohort, patients received ivuxolimab, an agonistic anti-OX40 (CD134) antibody. Among those enrolled, mean age was approximately 60 years (range about 23 to 79) and about 82% were male. Patients were treated with intravenous ivuxolimab, dosed at 0.01 to 10 mg/kg and infused every 2 weeks.

The protocol was immunoSEQ multiplex PCR, while the TCRdb copy is restricted to in-frame clones and leaves out a portion. Of fewer than 65,000 clones in the sample, almost 95% are singletons; the top ten hold less than 20%. V gave up 5 bases and J gave up 0 bases; unmatched junction bases: 9. Germline lookup yields CDR1 PRHDT and CDR2 FYEKMQ (reference sequence). This CDR3 contains 17 residues. Study-wide points: CD4+ and CD8+ blood T cells expanded clonally by week 6 at 0.1 to 3.0 mg/kg.

This clone was found once. Its antigen is unidentified. This TCR came from an adult with an advanced solid tumor such as melanoma, head and neck, liver or kidney cancer. This specimen was CD4+ or CD8+ T cells sorted from blood, taken in a trial of the OX40 agonist ivuxolimab. The V gene is TRBV13, the J gene TRBJ2-7; TRBD2 aligns across 11 bases. CDR3 amino acids: CASSTSGTSGNSYEQYF. The DNA of the CDR3 is TGTGCCAGCAGCACCTCCGGGACTAGCGGTAACTCCTACGAGCAGTACTTC.